This passage covers 2 T cell receptor beta chains from one sample sequenced in a study of blood T cell repertoires in COVID-19 (dated by TCRdb to between 2020 and 2021). Preparation of the library involved the immunoSEQ multiplex PCR assay. Entries here come from immuneACCESS through TCRdb and include only in-frame sequences with V and J called. Some clones fail to appear in such tables; in the studies checked, an unresolved V gene covers under half of the shortfall, and the cause of the remainder is unknown. Across this sample there are approximately 81,000 clones, with around 92% seen only once. The ten largest clones capture 1.9% of the sample. The sequenced sample consisted of peripheral blood. The receptors come from a woman between 50 and 59 years old in a cohort sampled during active COVID-19.

The chain recombines TRBV18 with TRBJ2-1; 9 bases line up with TRBD2. The J segment lost 2 bases and the V segment lost 3 bases, leaving 11 bases of the junction unmatched. This CDR3 comprises 18 residues. Germline V lookup: CDR1 KGHSH, CDR2 LQKENI. CDR3 loop: CASSPLSWREGPYNEQFF. CDR3 sequence (DNA): TGTGCCAGCTCACCCCTAAGCTGGCGGGAGGGCCCCTACAATGAGCAGTTCTTC.

The chain links TRBV19 to TRBJ2-2; D is perhaps TRBD1 (6 bases). V dropped 6 bases and J dropped 1 base, with 15 bases sitting between them. CDR1 is LNHDA and CDR2 is SQIVND in the germline V gene (reference sequence). CDR3 length: 16 residues. CDR3 protein: CASRDHPDRNTGELFF. The CDR3 coding sequence is TGTGCCAGTAGAGATCATCCGGACAGGAACACCGGGGAGCTGTTTTTT.